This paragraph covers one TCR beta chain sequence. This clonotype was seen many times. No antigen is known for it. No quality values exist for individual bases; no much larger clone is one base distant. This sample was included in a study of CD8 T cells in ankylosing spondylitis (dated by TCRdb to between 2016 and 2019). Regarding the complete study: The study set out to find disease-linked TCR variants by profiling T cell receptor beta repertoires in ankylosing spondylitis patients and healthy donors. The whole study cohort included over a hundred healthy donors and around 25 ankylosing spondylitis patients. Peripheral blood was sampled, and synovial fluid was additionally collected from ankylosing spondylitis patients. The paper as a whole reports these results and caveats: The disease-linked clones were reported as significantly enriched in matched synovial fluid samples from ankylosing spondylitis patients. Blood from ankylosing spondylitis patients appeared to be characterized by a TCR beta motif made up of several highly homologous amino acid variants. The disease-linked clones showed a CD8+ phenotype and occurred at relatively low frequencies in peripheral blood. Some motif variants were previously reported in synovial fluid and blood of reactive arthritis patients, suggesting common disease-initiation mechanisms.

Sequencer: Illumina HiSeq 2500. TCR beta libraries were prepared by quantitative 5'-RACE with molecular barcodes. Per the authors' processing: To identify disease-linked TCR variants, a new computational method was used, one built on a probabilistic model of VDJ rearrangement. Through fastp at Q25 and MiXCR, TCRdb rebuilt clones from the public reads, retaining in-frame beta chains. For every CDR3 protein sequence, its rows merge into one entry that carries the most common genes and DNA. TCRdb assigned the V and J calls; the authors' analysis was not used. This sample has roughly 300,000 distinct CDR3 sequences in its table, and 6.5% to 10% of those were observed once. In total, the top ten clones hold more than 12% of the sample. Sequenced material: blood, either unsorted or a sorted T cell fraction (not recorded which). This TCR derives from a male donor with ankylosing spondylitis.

CDR3 reads: CSGISVETGELFF. In nucleotides, the sequence is TGCAGTGGTATTAGCGTTGAGACCGGGGAGCTGTTTTTT. The chain joins TRBV20-1 to TRBJ2-2, and possibly TRBD2, on 5 matching bases. From cysteine to phenylalanine, the CDR3 is 13 amino acids long. The only DNA kept is the CDR3, 39 bases in frame from the first base. Deletion took 7 bases off V and 5 bases off J, with a span of 14 bases between the germline ends. Sequences DFQATT (CDR1) and SNEGSKA (CDR2) are obtained from the germline V gene (reference sequence).